The 21 T cell receptor beta chains listed next were all sequenced from one sample in a study of blood T cell repertoires in COVID-19. Clones were sequenced by immunoSEQ multiplex PCR, and TCRdb holds only the in-frame ones, with some missing. The sample yields over 200,000 clones, 75% to 90% seen once. Sequencing used peripheral blood. Receptors originate from a woman in her 30s who had recovered from COVID-19.

This clone was detected only once. The chain links TRBV6-2 or TRBV6-3 to TRBJ1-5, with TRBD1 identical over 7 bases. The CDR3 runs to 14 residues. V was pared by 6 bases and J by 5 bases, with 7 bases of the junction left unmatched. CDR1 and CDR2 from the germline V gene are MNHEY and SVGEGT. This chain's CDR3 is CASSQRQGHQPQHF. Here the CDR3 DNA reads TGTGCCAGCAGCCAAAGACAGGGCCATCAGCCCCAGCATTTT.

The rearrangement joins TRBV3-1 (or the pseudogene TRBV3-2) to TRBJ2-5; 7 nucleotides line up with TRBD2. This CDR3 region has 16 residues. V was pared by 4 bases and J by 4 bases, with 12 bases of the junction left unmatched. CDR1 is LGHDT and CDR2 is YNNKEL in the germline V gene (reference sequence). CDR3 region: CASSPDVVGEGETQYF. The CDR3, as DNA: TGTGCCAGCAGCCCCGACGTAGTAGGGGAGGGAGAGACCCAGTACTTC.

CDR3 DNA: TGTGCCGGAACGGGGGGCATCGAGACCCAGTACTTC. This translates into CAGTGGIETQYF. The chain recombines TRBV19 with TRBJ2-5; TRBD2 is a possible D gene (7 bases). The V end lost 11 bases, the J end lost 5 bases, and 15 bases lay between the germline ends. Germline CDR1 and CDR2: LNHDA and SQIVND (reference sequence). The CDR3 runs 12 residues.

The chain combines TRBV9 with TRBJ2-2; 8 positions match TRBD2. Germline V gives CDR1 SGDLS, CDR2 YYNGEE. J was trimmed by 0 bases and V by 4 bases; bases with no gene match: 11. There are 18 residues in the CDR3. The CDR3 nucleotides are TGTGCCAGCAGCCCTCTTCGGGGGGGTCTTCCGAACACCGGGGAGCTGTTTTTT. It yields the protein CASSPLRGGLPNTGELFF.

The chain is built from TRBV19 and TRBJ2-2; no definite D call. Germline values: CDR1 LNHDA, CDR2 SQIVND (reference sequence). Trimming stripped 7 bases from V and 1 base from J, with 13 bases between. There are 15 residues in the CDR3. This CDR3 is CASNQDPLNTGELFF. In DNA, the CDR3 is TGTGCCAGTAACCAAGATCCACTGAACACCGGGGAGCTGTTTTTT.

The chain combines TRBV27 with TRBJ2-1; weak D call: TRBD1 (6 bases). The ends were cut back, 4 bases at V and 2 bases at J, with 12 bases in the middle. Per the germline V gene, CDR1 is MNHEY and CDR2 is SMNVEV (reference sequence). This CDR3 region has 15 residues. The DNA of the CDR3 is TGTGCCAGCAGTTCAACACAGGGTCCCTACAATGAGCAGTTCTTC. Protein sequence: CASSSTQGPYNEQFF.

This CDR3 reads CASSPTGEWYEQYF. The CDR3 nucleotides are TGTGCCAGCAGCCCGACAGGGGAGTGGTACGAGCAGTACTTC. This rearrangement joins TRBV3-1 (or the pseudogene TRBV3-2) to TRBJ2-7; 8 bases align to TRBD1. The V segment lost 4 bases and the J segment 4 bases; nucleotides outside the gene matches: 6. Germline V gene sequence: CDR1 LGHDT, CDR2 YNNKEL (reference sequence). This CDR3 is 14 amino acids long.

The DNA of the CDR3 is TGTGCCAGCAAGGGGGACAGCATGAACACTGAAGCTTTCTTT. Translating gives CASKGDSMNTEAFF. The J gene is TRBJ1-1, the V gene TRBV6-5; 7 bases line up with TRBD1. The CDR3 totals 14 residues. J was trimmed by 0 bases and V by 7 bases; bases with no gene match: 5. Germline CDR1 is MNHEY and CDR2 is SVGAGI.

The table lists this clone with a few counts. The chain recombines TRBV5-1 with TRBJ1-1; 11 bases match TRBD1. The ends lost 4 bases at V and 5 bases at J; junction bases unmatched: 4. The V gene's germline CDR1 is SGHRS and CDR2 YFSETQ. The CDR3 is 14 residues long. CDR3 region: CASSMDRGQTEAFF. CDR3 sequence (DNA): TGCGCCAGCAGCATGGACAGGGGGCAAACTGAAGCTTTCTTT. The whole variable domain, filled in from reference TRBV5-1 and TRBJ1-1, reads KAGVTQTPRYLIKTRGQQVTLSCSPISGHRSVSWYQQTPGQGLQFLFEYFSETQRNKGNFPGRFSGRQFSNSRSEMNVSTLELGDSALYLCASSMDRGQTEAFFGQGTRLTVV.

V gene TRBV6-2 or TRBV6-3 combines with J gene TRBJ2-5; no definite D call. The germline V gene encodes CDR1 MNHEY and CDR2 SVGEGT. This CDR3 spans 16 amino acids. V lost 2 bases and J 4 bases, leaving 17 bases between the germline ends. This chain's CDR3 is CASSYTAEGTRETQYF. CDR3 nucleotides: TGTGCCAGCAGTTACACTGCGGAAGGCACAAGAGAGACCCAGTACTTC.

The chain employs TRBV28 and TRBJ1-6; tentatively, D is TRBD1 (5 bases). Trimming pared 3 bases from V and 5 bases from J, leaving 8 bases between. CDR3 length: 14 amino acids. The V gene's germline CDR1 is MDHEN and CDR2 SYDVKM. The CDR3 loop is CASSLGLDNSPLHF. CDR3 DNA sequence: TGTGCCAGCAGTTTGGGGCTCGATAATTCACCCCTCCACTTT. The full variable domain, rest sourced from reference TRBV28 and TRBJ1-6, is DVKVTQSSRYLVKRTGEKVFLECVQDMDHENMFWYRQDPGLGLRLIYFSYDVKMKEKGDIPEGYSVSREKKERFSLILESASTNQTSMYLCASSLGLDNSPLHFGNGTRLTVT.

The rearrangement joins TRBV12-5 to TRBJ1-2; D may be TRBD1 (6 bases). Germline CDR1 LGHNT, CDR2 FRNRAP. The CDR3 totals 14 residues. V dropped 5 bases and J dropped 4 bases, with 14 bases sitting between them. The CDR3: CASGPQTGTYGYTF. The DNA of the CDR3 is TGTGCTAGTGGTCCCCAGACAGGCACCTATGGCTACACCTTC.

This clone was observed a few times. CDR3 in DNA: TGTGCCAGCAGCCATGAGGACTTCGATCAGCCCCAGCATTTT. This gives the protein CASSHEDFDQPQHF. The chain employs TRBV7-9 and TRBJ1-5; unclear D gene. V lost 5 bases and J 5 bases, leaving 13 bases between the germline ends. The V gene's germline CDR1 is SEHNR and CDR2 FQNEAQ (reference sequence). The CDR3 loop spans 14 amino acids.

This clone was observed a handful of times. V is TRBV3-1 (or the pseudogene TRBV3-2) and J is TRBJ2-3, with no clear D. Germline CDR1 and CDR2: LGHDT and YNNKEL (reference sequence). Trimming cost V 1 base and J 6 bases, with 5 bases left between them. This CDR3 contains 12 residues. CDR3 coding DNA: TGTGCCAGCAGCCAAGCTTTTGATACGCAGTATTTT. This sequence encodes CASSQAFDTQYF.

The chain joins TRBV5-1 to TRBJ1-2; 7 bases map to TRBD1. After removal of 5 bases from V and 2 bases from J, the junction contained 9 bases not matched to a gene. This CDR3 contains 15 residues. CDR1 is SGHRS, CDR2 YFSETQ, per germline. The CDR3 sequence is CASRSRQGLNYGYTF. The CDR3 DNA follows: TGCGCCAGCAGATCTAGACAGGGCCTGAACTATGGCTACACCTTC.

This clone was seen only a few times. A read error is likely, as this CDR3 ends without the conserved phenylalanine or tryptophan. The DNA is left out, because the CDR3 cannot be placed on it with certainty; the CDR3 is given as TCRdb lists it. The CDR3: CASSLDLADRVRS. The chain is built from TRBV11-2 and TRBJ2-7; whether TRBD1, the table's D call, matches the DNA was not checked. The germline gives CDR1 SGHAT, CDR2 FQNNGV. Including both end residues, the CDR3 is 13 amino acids long.

A few counts support this clone. The gene calls are TRBV6-5 and TRBJ1-1; tentative D call: TRBD1 (5 bases). V dropped 7 bases and J dropped 3 bases, with 18 bases sitting between them. This CDR3 contains 15 residues. Germline CDR1 is MNHEY and CDR2 is SVGAGI. The CDR3 bases are TGTGCCAGCAATCGAAGGGCATTAGGGGACACTGAAGCTTTCTTT. It yields the protein CASNRRALGDTEAFF.

V gene TRBV19 combines with J gene TRBJ2-1; TRBD2 aligns across 7 bases. Trimming removed 5 bases from V and 4 bases from J; junction bases left unmatched: 14. The CDR3 runs to 17 residues. Germline V lookup: CDR1 LNHDA, CDR2 SQIVND (reference sequence). DNA for the CDR3: TGTGCCAGTAGTTTACGTTCAGGCGGGGGACGGTACAATGAGCAGTTCTTC. The encoded protein is CASSLRSGGGRYNEQFF.

Details on this clone: A much bigger clone sits one base away, suggesting this may be a read error. This chain uses TRBV2 with TRBJ1-1, with D perhaps matching TRBD1 (6 bases). CDR1 is SNHLY, CDR2 FYNNEI, per germline. The CDR3 is 13 amino acids. Trimming removed 3 bases at V and 1 base at J, with 6 bases between. The CDR3 spells CASSDRGNTEAFF. As DNA, the CDR3 is TGTGCCAGCAGTGACAGGGGGAACACTGAAGCTTTCTTT.

CDR3 protein: CATSRGQGNQPQHF. The CDR3 coding sequence is TGTGCCACCAGCAGGGGACAGGGCAATCAGCCCCAGCATTTT. The genes are TRBV15 and TRBJ1-5, with 8 bases aligning to TRBD1. The CDR3 runs 14 residues. The V gene end was trimmed by 3 bases and the J gene end by 2 bases; junction bases not matched to a gene: 0. Looked up from germline, CDR1 is LNHNV and CDR2 is YYDKDF (reference sequence).

This sequence joins TRBV20-1 and TRBJ2-5, with TRBD1 identical over 7 bases. The CDR3 loop spans 12 amino acids. The V gene end was trimmed by 3 bases and the J gene end by 5 bases; junction bases not matched to a gene: 3. The germline V gene encodes CDR1 DFQATT and CDR2 SNEGSKA (reference sequence). In DNA form, the CDR3 reads TGCAGTGCTAGTCAGGGGGTGGAGACCCAGTACTTC. This encodes CSASQGVETQYF.